The next 28 T cell receptor beta chains were all read from a single sample in a study of blood T cell repertoires in COVID-19. The table came from immunoSEQ multiplex PCR; TCRdb's copy has only in-frame clones and leaves some out. The repertoire holds approximately 84,000 clones, with 70% to 90% as singletons. The specimen sequenced was peripheral blood. These receptors were collected from a human donor in a cohort sampled during active COVID-19.

This clone was observed a single time. The rearrangement uses TRBV19 and TRBJ2-1; D ambiguous. Per germline, CDR1 LNHDA and CDR2 SQIVND (reference sequence). This CDR3 has 14 residues. Trimming stripped 7 bases from V and 2 bases from J, with 12 bases between. CDR3 region: CASNPSVAYNEQFF. In nucleotides, the CDR3 is TGTGCCAGTAATCCCTCAGTGGCCTACAATGAGCAGTTCTTC.

The chain recombines TRBV10-3 with TRBJ2-3, with 7 bases identical to TRBD1. The V segment lost 5 bases and the J segment 0 bases; nucleotides outside the gene matches: 8. The CDR3 length is 16 residues. Germline loops: CDR1 ENHRY, CDR2 SYGVKD. Written as DNA, the CDR3 is TGTGCCATCAGTATAGGACAGGACCCTAGCACAGATACGCAGTATTTT. This translates into CAISIGQDPSTDTQYF.

This clone was counted a few times. V usage is TRBV11-2 and J usage is TRBJ1-6; D remains ambiguous. V was cut by 1 base and J by 13 bases, with 8 bases left in between. The CDR3 loop spans 12 amino acids. Germline CDR1 reads SGHAT; CDR2 reads FQNNGV. Written as DNA, the CDR3 is TGTGCCAGCAGCTTAGTCGGGAGCCCCCTCCACTTT. Protein: CASSLVGSPLHF.

V gene TRBV24-1 combines with J gene TRBJ2-1; 8 bases map to TRBD1. Germline loops: CDR1 KGHDR, CDR2 SFDVKD. J lost 10 bases, V lost 9 bases, and 19 bases had no gene match. This CDR3 contains 16 residues. This chain's CDR3 is CATPKLQGATVTEQFF. CDR3 coding DNA: TGTGCCACCCCAAAGCTGCAGGGGGCGACCGTCACGGAGCAGTTCTTC.

V is TRBV5-6 and J is TRBJ1-6, with D unresolved. V lost 1 base and J lost 3, with 8 bases in between. CDR1 SGHDT and CDR2 YYEEEE come from the germline V gene. The CDR3 is 15 amino acids. The CDR3 DNA reads as TGTGCCAGCAGCTTGAGACATTTCTATAATTCACCCCTCCACTTT. This gives the protein CASSLRHFYNSPLHF.

The rearrangement uses TRBV19 and TRBJ1-5; a possible D gene is TRBD1 (6 bases). The V end lost 4 bases, the J end lost 7 bases, and 23 bases lay between the germline ends. From germline, CDR1 is LNHDA and CDR2 SQIVND (reference sequence). The CDR3 has 17 residues. The CDR3 nucleotides are TGTGCCAGTAGTACCTCTTCCCGAGGGGGGGACGGGCAGCCCCAGCATTTT. As protein: CASSTSSRGGDGQPQHF.

This clone is a singleton in its sample. This chain's CDR3 is CASSRGSETQYF. CDR3 DNA sequence: TGTGCCAGCAGCCGCGGGAGTGAGACCCAGTACTTC. This chain connects TRBV5-5 to TRBJ2-5, with TRBD2 identical over 7 bases. The CDR3 totals 12 residues. CDR1 SGHKS and CDR2 YYEKEE come from the germline V gene (reference sequence). V lost 4 bases and J lost 5; bases outside the gene matches: 2.

CDR3 sequence: CASSVATRSEQFF. Written as DNA, the CDR3 is TGTGCCAGCAGCGTTGCGACCCGGAGTGAGCAGTTCTTC. The rearrangement uses TRBV4-2 and TRBJ2-1; D remains unclear. This CDR3 contains 13 residues. Germline CDR1 reads LGHNA; CDR2 reads YNFKEQ. V gave up 5 bases and J gave up 9 bases, with 14 bases separating them.

The chain recombines TRBV27 with TRBJ2-1; 12 nucleotides line up with TRBD2. The CDR3 has 15 residues. V shed 6 bases, J shed 7 bases, and the junction held 7 bases outside the gene matches. In germline, CDR1 is MNHEY, CDR2 SMNVEV (reference sequence). CDR3 DNA: TGTGCCAGCAGAAGCCTAGCGGGGGGGAAGAATGAGCAGTTCTTC. It specifies CASRSLAGGKNEQFF.

This clone was recorded only once. This chain uses TRBV30 with TRBJ1-4; D may be TRBD1 (5 bases). Germline assignment: CDR1 GTSNPN and CDR2 SVGIG (reference sequence). The CDR3 has 13 residues. The germline V and J ends were trimmed by 2 bases and 8 bases, with 12 bases remaining between them. CDR3 in amino acids: CAWSTTGEEKLFF. CDR3 coding DNA: TGTGCCTGGAGTACTACGGGGGAAGAAAAACTGTTTTTT. The complete variable domain, with remaining parts taken from reference TRBV30 and TRBJ1-4, reads SQTIHQWPATLVQPVGSPLSLECTVEGTSNPNLYWYRQAAGRGLQLLFYSVGIGQISSEVPQNLSASRPQDRQFILSSKKLLLSDSGFYLCAWSTTGEEKLFFGSGTQLSVL.

The chain carries TRBV4-3 and TRBJ2-7, with 7 bases matching TRBD2. CDR1 and CDR2 from the germline V gene are LGHNA and YSLEER. The CDR3 spans 13 residues. J was trimmed by 7 bases and V by 2 bases; bases with no gene match: 5. The CDR3 here is CASSQLRSGEQYF. Here the CDR3 DNA reads TGCGCCAGCAGCCAACTCCGTAGCGGGGAGCAGTACTTC.

The CDR3 DNA reads TGTGCCTGGAGTGTCGGACTAGCGGTGGGTAATGAGCAGTTCTTC. This encodes CAWSVGLAVGNEQFF. The chain employs TRBV30 and TRBJ2-1; 10 bases line up with TRBD2. CDR1 GTSNPN and CDR2 SVGIG come from the germline V gene (reference sequence). The CDR3 is made up of 15 amino acids. The trim removed 0 bases at V and 7 bases at J, leaving 6 bases unmatched.

The chain is built from TRBV7-3 and TRBJ2-6, with D possibly matching TRBD2 (6 bases). V dropped 4 bases and J dropped 3 bases, with 16 bases sitting between them. From germline, CDR1 is SGHTA and CDR2 FQGTGA. The CDR3 loop spans 17 amino acids. CDR3 residues: CASSSGPLGSGANVLTF. The CDR3 bases are TGTGCCAGCAGCTCCGGGCCCCTCGGGAGTGGGGCCAACGTCCTGACTTTC.

The CDR3: CATSSGSAPHSDTQYF. The CDR3 DNA is TGTGCCACCAGCAGTGGGAGCGCACCACATTCGGATACGCAGTATTTT. This sequence joins TRBV15 and TRBJ2-3, with D tentatively TRBD2 (5 bases). Trimming cost V 3 bases and J 6 bases, with 19 bases left between them. CDR3 length: 16 amino acids. Looked up from germline, CDR1 is LNHNV and CDR2 is YYDKDF (reference sequence).

This rearrangement joins TRBV5-4 to TRBJ1-2, with a tentative D call TRBD1 (6 bases). The CDR3 extends over 15 amino acids. V shed 1 base and J shed 4 bases, with 14 bases lying between them. The germline gives CDR1 SGHNT, CDR2 YYREEE (reference sequence). The CDR3 region has the DNA TGTGCCAGCAGCTTGCCCGGGACAAGAATCTATGGCTACACCTTC. Protein sequence: CASSLPGTRIYGYTF. Looking up the rest from reference TRBV5-4 and TRBJ1-2 gives the full variable domain: ETGVTQSPTHLIKTRGQQVTLRCSSQSGHNTVSWYQQALGQGPQFIFQYYREEENGRGNFPPRFSGLQFPNYSSELNVNALELDDSALYLCASSLPGTRIYGYTFGSGTRLTVV.

The chain carries TRBV28 and TRBJ1-5; TRBD1 might be the D (5 bases). CDR3 length: 15 amino acids. V lost 8 bases, J lost 5 bases, and 19 bases lay in between. From germline, CDR1 is MDHEN and CDR2 SYDVKM. CDR3 amino acids: CASLFVGTGDQPQHF. The CDR3, as DNA: TGTGCCAGCCTATTCGTGGGGACGGGGGATCAGCCCCAGCATTTT.

The J gene is TRBJ2-1, the V gene TRBV19; 10 bases are shared with TRBD2. V gave up 8 bases and J gave up 2 bases; unmatched junction bases: 6. The germline CDR1 and CDR2 sequences are LNHDA and SQIVND (reference sequence). The CDR3 runs 15 residues. The CDR3 is CASSYGTSAYNEQFF. As DNA, the CDR3 is TGTGCCAGTTCATACGGGACTAGCGCCTACAATGAGCAGTTCTTC.

The rearrangement links TRBV7-6 to TRBJ2-1; the D gene is possibly TRBD1 (5 bases). From germline, CDR1 is SGHVS and CDR2 FNYEAQ. Trimming cost V 4 bases and J 5 bases, with 12 bases left between them. The CDR3 is 14 residues long. For the CDR3, the DNA is TGTGCCAGCAGCTCACTAAGGGGTGACAATGAGCAGTTCTTC. Amino acid sequence: CASSSLRGDNEQFF. Filled out from reference TRBV7-6 and TRBJ2-1, the complete variable domain reads GAGVSQSPRYKVTKRGQDVALRCDPISGHVSLYWYRQALGQGPEFLTYFNYEAQQDKSGLPNDRFSAERPEGSISTLTIQRTEQRDSAMYRCASSSLRGDNEQFFGPGTRLTVL.

The chain joins TRBV28 to TRBJ2-2; a possible D gene is TRBD2 (6 bases). Per the germline V gene, CDR1 is MDHEN and CDR2 is SYDVKM. The V gene lost 5 bases and the J gene lost 3 bases, with 7 bases spanning the gap. The CDR3 sequence is 13 residues long. The CDR3 nucleotides read TGTGCCAGCAGTACGGGAGACACCGGGGAGCTGTTTTTT. Encoded protein: CASSTGDTGELFF.

V gene TRBV5-1 combines with J gene TRBJ1-5, with 9 bases that match TRBD1. Germline V gene lookup returns CDR1 SGHRS and CDR2 YFSETQ. With V trimmed by 2 bases and J by 5 bases, 8 bases remained unmatched. This CDR3 is 16 amino acids long. The CDR3 region has the DNA TGCGCCAGCAGCTTAAGACAGGGGGGTTACGATCAGCCCCAGCATTTT. Protein product: CASSLRQGGYDQPQHF.

V and J are TRBV28 and TRBJ1-5, with 8 bases identical to TRBD1. In germline, CDR1 is MDHEN, CDR2 SYDVKM. The V and J ends lost 6 bases and 4 bases, in that order; junction bases with no gene match: 5. The CDR3 is made up of 14 amino acids. The CDR3 coding sequence is TGTGCCAGCAGCCCGACAGGGGCGAATCAGCCCCAGCATTTT. Translated: CASSPTGANQPQHF.

This clone was observed a handful of times. This chain connects TRBV30 to TRBJ2-5; TRBD1 is a possible D gene (6 bases). The germline CDR1 and CDR2 sequences are GTSNPN and SVGIG (reference sequence). The CDR3 consists of 13 residues. Trimming pared 5 bases from V and 0 bases from J, leaving 10 bases between. This CDR3 is CAWGGLHQETQYF. The CDR3 coding sequence is TGTGCCTGGGGGGGCTTACACCAAGAGACCCAGTACTTC.

The rearrangement links TRBV9 to TRBJ1-6; possibly TRBD1 for D (6 bases). This CDR3 contains 16 residues. Looked up from germline, CDR1 is SGDLS and CDR2 is YYNGEE. Trimming left V 0 bases short and J 13 bases short, with 20 bases between. This CDR3 is CASSVGAGVQNSPLHF. The CDR3 nucleotides are TGTGCCAGCAGCGTAGGAGCAGGGGTCCAAAACTCCCCCCTCCACTTT.

CDR3 in amino acids: CASRLAGEAGELFF. CDR3 nucleotide sequence: TGTGCCAGCAGATTAGCGGGAGAGGCGGGGGAGCTGTTTTTT. The chain has TRBV2 and TRBJ2-2; 9 nucleotides align to TRBD2. Trimming at V came to 6 bases and at J to 8 bases, leaving 7 bases not matched to a gene. The CDR3 spans 14 residues. CDR1 is SNHLY and CDR2 is FYNNEI in the germline V gene.

The chain carries TRBV3-1 (or the pseudogene TRBV3-2) and TRBJ2-7; TRBD1 matches at 8 bases. Per germline, CDR1 LGHDT and CDR2 YNNKEL (reference sequence). The V segment lost 0 bases and the J segment 6 bases; nucleotides outside the gene matches: 1. The CDR3 contains 13 residues. Here the CDR3 reads CASSQEDRGEQYF. CDR3 coding DNA: TGTGCCAGCAGCCAAGAAGACAGGGGCGAGCAGTACTTC.

The V and J genes are TRBV3-1 (or the pseudogene TRBV3-2) and TRBJ1-1; no clear D gene. The CDR3 length is 13 residues. The V end was cut by 5 bases, the J end by 4 bases, with 11 bases between. Germline-derived CDR1 and CDR2 are LGHDT and YNNKEL (reference sequence). CDR3 in DNA: TGTGCCAGCAGCTATTCCTCAGGCACTGAAGCTTTCTTT. Translated: CASSYSSGTEAFF.

V is TRBV7-8 and J is TRBJ2-7, with D perhaps TRBD1 (5 bases). This CDR3 spans 14 amino acids. Germline-derived CDR1 and CDR2 are SGHVS and FQNEAQ. V shed 10 bases and J shed 4 bases, with 20 bases lying between them. CDR3 bases: TGTGCCACGTCTAGGGGCGGATCGATATACGAGCAGTACTTC. This gives the protein CATSRGGSIYEQYF. Full variable domain (rest looked up from reference TRBV7-8 and TRBJ2-7): GAGVSQSPRYKVAKRGQDVALRCDPISGHVSLFWYQQALGQGPEFLTYFQNEAQLDKSGLPSDRFFAERPEGSVSTLKIQRTQQEDSAVYLCATSRGGSIYEQYFGPGTRLTVT.

This rearrangement joins TRBV18 to TRBJ1-1; D gene unclear. Germline assignment: CDR1 KGHSH and CDR2 LQKENI. CDR3 length: 15 amino acids. V lost 3 bases and J lost 1, with 12 bases in between. CDR3 sequence: CASSPLREQNTEAFF. The CDR3 DNA follows: TGTGCCAGCTCACCTCTTCGGGAACAGAACACTGAAGCTTTCTTT.